This TCR beta chain is drawn from a study of post-analysis software for immune sequencing data. Study information: Relapsing-remitting, secondary progressive and progressive-relapsing multiple sclerosis were all included among the disease courses. Findings of the study overall: Compared against controls, patients with multiple sclerosis displayed significantly lower normalized Chao1 diversity. Several TRBV segments (TRBV5-6, TRBV5-1 and TRBV20-1 among them) occurred more frequently in patients than in controls.

Unique molecular identifiers had been added to the TCR beta cDNA libraries. When about 1 to 11 million T cells were used, they gave roughly 500,000 cDNA molecules. MiXCR, applied by TCRdb to the PCR reads, yields one record per CDR3 protein. Of some 700,000 distinct CDR3 sequences listed, approximately 59% are singletons. A few counts support this clonotype. The antigen is undetermined. CDR1 is SGHRS, CDR2 YFSETQ, per germline. J gave up 6 bases and V 4 bases, and 13 bases lay outside the gene matches. The CDR3 is 16 amino acids. This rearrangement joins TRBV5-1 to TRBJ2-5; 9 positions agree with TRBD2. The sequenced sample was blood. This sequence was found in a girl aged 2-10 years with multiple sclerosis. CDR3 amino acids: CASSPVDLAGAKTQYF. CDR3 DNA sequence: TGCGCCAGCAGCCCCGTGGATTTAGCGGGAGCCAAGACCCAGTACTTC.